Presented here are 25 T cell receptor beta chains from one specimen sequenced in a study of blood T cell repertoires in COVID-19. Profiled with immunoSEQ multiplex PCR; TCRdb holds only in-frame clones, not every one. The table has 100,000 to 150,000 clones, 75% to 90% seen once. Sequences were obtained from PBMCs or T cells enriched from blood (not recorded which). Every receptor here comes from a woman between 50 and 59 years old who had recovered from COVID-19.

This clone came up a few times. The rearrangement links TRBV5-1 to TRBJ1-2, with 7 positions matching TRBD1. The CDR3 has 15 amino acids. Germline values: CDR1 SGHRS, CDR2 YFSETQ. J lost 3 bases, V lost 4 bases, and 9 bases had no gene match. The CDR3 DNA follows: TGCGCCAGCAGCCCGGGAGCAGGGGGAGACTATGGCTACACCTTC. This encodes CASSPGAGGDYGYTF.

This chain connects TRBV3-1 (or the pseudogene TRBV3-2) to TRBJ1-6, with 7 nucleotides matching TRBD1. The CDR3 runs to 14 residues. Trimming removed 4 bases from V and 7 bases from J; junction bases left unmatched: 4. Germline CDR1 LGHDT, CDR2 YNNKEL (reference sequence). The DNA of the CDR3 is TGTGCCAGCAGCCTAGGACAGGCCAATTCACCCCTCCACTTT. This encodes CASSLGQANSPLHF.

The chain is built from TRBV19 and TRBJ2-7; 7 bases line up with TRBD2. CDR3 length: 14 amino acids. After removal of 3 bases from V and 2 bases from J, the junction contained 4 bases not matched to a gene. Germline V gives CDR1 LNHDA, CDR2 SQIVND (reference sequence). The CDR3 DNA reads TGTGCCAGTAGTATTCTGGCGGGGGCCTACGAGCAGTACTTC. Protein product: CASSILAGAYEQYF.

This chain links TRBV9 with TRBJ2-5; no clear D gene. Germline V CDR1 and CDR2: SGDLS, YYNGEE. V gave up 0 bases and J gave up 3 bases, with 9 bases separating them. The CDR3 runs to 14 residues. This CDR3 reads CASSVGGRKETQYF. The CDR3 DNA is TGTGCCAGCAGCGTAGGAGGCCGAAAAGAGACCCAGTACTTC.

The rearrangement links TRBV5-8 to TRBJ1-5, with 9 bases aligning to TRBD1. The CDR3 is 16 amino acids. V trimming: 0 bases; J trimming: 6 bases; junction bases outside the gene matches: 7. CDR1 and CDR2 from the germline V gene are SGHTS and YDEGEE. Here the CDR3 reads CASSLGDRGLSQPQHF. In nucleotides, the CDR3 is TGTGCCAGCAGCTTGGGCGACAGGGGGTTGTCTCAGCCCCAGCATTTT.

The rearrangement joins TRBV7-2 to TRBJ1-2, with 11 bases identical to TRBD1. V gave up 5 bases and J gave up 4 bases; unmatched junction bases: 9. The CDR3 is 16 amino acids. CDR1 is SGHTA, CDR2 FQGNSA, per germline. This CDR3 is CASSPGGTGGIYGYTF. The DNA of the CDR3 is TGTGCCAGCAGCCCAGGAGGGACAGGGGGGATCTATGGCTACACCTTC.

The V and J genes are TRBV7-2 and TRBJ2-7; D unresolved. Germline CDR1 and CDR2: SGHTA and FQGNSA. The CDR3 is 13 amino acids. V was trimmed by 4 bases and J by 5 bases, leaving 12 bases between them. The CDR3 nucleotides read TGTGCCAGCAGCTCCGCGCAGGCCCACGAGCAGTACTTC. Protein sequence: CASSSAQAHEQYF.

This chain joins TRBV19 and TRBJ2-2; tentative D call: TRBD2 (6 bases). The CDR3 is 14 amino acids. CDR1 is LNHDA and CDR2 is SQIVND in the germline V gene (reference sequence). With 3 bases removed from V and 6 bases from J, the gap between germline ends came to 11 bases. In nucleotides, the CDR3 is TGTGCCAGTAGTATTGGCGGAGGGGCCGGGGAGCTGTTTTTT. Translating it yields CASSIGGGAGELFF.

This chain links TRBV5-1 with TRBJ1-5; 7 nucleotides line up with TRBD1. The V segment lost 4 bases and the J segment 4 bases; nucleotides outside the gene matches: 8. CDR1 and CDR2 (germline): SGHRS, YFSETQ. This CDR3 region has 15 residues. For the CDR3, the DNA is TGCGCCAGCAGCCCGACGGGACAGTCTAATCAGCCCCAGCATTTT. Its protein product is CASSPTGQSNQPQHF.

This sequence joins TRBV20-1 and TRBJ2-7; no clear D gene. Germline V gene data show CDR1 as DFQATT and CDR2 as SNEGSKA (reference sequence). The germline V and J ends were trimmed by 3 bases and 3 bases, with 12 bases remaining between them. This CDR3 is 13 amino acids long. The CDR3 region has the DNA TGCAGTGCTAGTGATAGCCGCTACTACGAGCAGTACTTC. Its translation is CSASDSRYYEQYF.

This chain uses TRBV19 with TRBJ2-7; TRBD2 matches at 12 bases. The V gene's germline CDR1 is LNHDA and CDR2 SQIVND (reference sequence). The CDR3 loop spans 15 amino acids. With 5 bases clipped from V and 5 bases from J, the junction kept 7 bases outside the gene matches. The CDR3 bases are TGTGCCAGTAGTCCCCTAGCGGGGGGGTCTGACGAGCAGTACTTC. Encoded protein: CASSPLAGGSDEQYF.

V usage is TRBV15 and J usage is TRBJ2-1, with 7 bases matching TRBD1. The CDR3 spans 16 residues. V trimming: 0 bases; J trimming: 4 bases; junction bases outside the gene matches: 6. Germline CDR1 is LNHNV and CDR2 is YYDKDF (reference sequence). CDR3 DNA: TGTGCCACCAGCAGAGAACCGGGACAGAGGTACAATGAGCAGTTCTTC. It specifies CATSREPGQRYNEQFF.

V is TRBV12-5 and J is TRBJ1-1; possible D gene TRBD1, 5 bases. V shed 6 bases and J shed 6 bases, with 8 bases lying between them. This CDR3 region has 11 residues. From germline, CDR1 is LGHNT and CDR2 FRNRAP. The CDR3 DNA is TGTGCTAGTGGAACCAGGGCTGAAGCTTTCTTT. Amino acids: CASGTRAEAFF. Drawing the rest from reference TRBV12-5 and TRBJ1-1, the complete variable domain is DARVTQTPRHKVTEMGQEVTMRCQPILGHNTVFWYRQTMMQGLELLAYFRNRAPLDDSGMPKDRFSAEMPDATLATLKIQPSEPRDSAVYFCASGTRAEAFFGQGTRLTVV.

The rearrangement joins TRBV7-9 to TRBJ1-5; D uncertain. The CDR3 has 12 residues. Trimming removed 5 bases at V and 5 bases at J, with 7 bases between. Germline V lookup: CDR1 SEHNR, CDR2 FQNEAQ (reference sequence). The CDR3 sequence: CASSLGDQPQHF. For the CDR3, the DNA is TGTGCCAGCAGCCTCGGAGATCAGCCCCAGCATTTT.

The chain has TRBV19 and TRBJ2-1; D is unresolved. This CDR3 region has 14 residues. V gave up 5 bases and J gave up 0 bases, with 8 bases separating them. Germline-derived CDR1 and CDR2 are LNHDA and SQIVND (reference sequence). Here the CDR3 DNA reads TGTGCCAGTAGTTCCCCGAGCTCCTACAATGAGCAGTTCTTC. As protein: CASSSPSSYNEQFF.

The chain has TRBV6-5 and TRBJ2-5; 10 bases fit TRBD1. Germline assignment: CDR1 MNHEY and CDR2 SVGAGI. The CDR3 contains 16 residues. The V segment lost 0 bases and the J segment 5 bases; nucleotides outside the gene matches: 6. In DNA form, the CDR3 reads TGTGCCAGCAGTTACTCGGACAGGGGGGGTCTCGAGACCCAGTACTTC. Translating it yields CASSYSDRGGLETQYF.

This clone was counted a single time. The chain couples TRBV5-5 to TRBJ1-4, with a tentative D call TRBD1 (5 bases). Per germline, CDR1 SGHKS and CDR2 YYEKEE (reference sequence). V gave up 4 bases and J gave up 1 base, with 17 bases separating them. The CDR3 extends over 17 amino acids. CDR3 sequence: CASSTASTGGTNEKLFF. The CDR3 DNA reads TGTGCCAGCAGCACCGCGTCCACGGGGGGAACTAATGAAAAACTGTTTTTT.

The gene calls are TRBV11-2 and TRBJ1-5; D may be TRBD1 (6 bases). Looked up from germline, CDR1 is SGHAT and CDR2 is FQNNGV. The V and J ends lost 5 bases and 6 bases respectively, with 17 bases between them. This CDR3 has 15 residues. CDR3 sequence (DNA): TGTGCCAGCAGCCTCCGAGGGGGGGGCGGTCAGCCCCAGCATTTT. This gives the protein CASSLRGGGGQPQHF.

The chain uses TRBV3-1 (or the pseudogene TRBV3-2) and TRBJ1-5; possibly TRBD1 for D (6 bases). Per the germline V gene, CDR1 is LGHDT and CDR2 is YNNKEL (reference sequence). V was shortened by 3 bases and J by 6 bases, with 15 bases between the two germline ends. The CDR3 is 15 residues long. The DNA of the CDR3 is TGTGCCAGCAGCCAGCGGGGGGGGCGAAGTCAGCCCCAGCATTTT. It yields the protein CASSQRGGRSQPQHF.

This clone appeared a single time. The chain couples TRBV3-1 (or the pseudogene TRBV3-2) to TRBJ1-4, with D maybe TRBD1 (6 bases). The CDR3 has 16 residues. Germline V gene sequence: CDR1 LGHDT, CDR2 YNNKEL (reference sequence). Deletions cut 3 bases from V and 1 base from J, with 12 bases between. The CDR3 protein is CASSQAGAGTNEKLFF. In nucleotides, the CDR3 is TGTGCCAGCAGCCAGGCAGGGGCCGGAACTAATGAAAAACTGTTTTTT.

The chain is built from TRBV5-4 and TRBJ2-5; 9 bases are shared with TRBD2. V lost 2 bases to trimming and J lost 1 base; unmatched junction nucleotides: 18. In germline, CDR1 is SGHNT, CDR2 YYREEE (reference sequence). CDR3 size: 20 residues. The CDR3 here is CASSLMLAGDLRSIQETQYF. Here the CDR3 DNA reads TGTGCCAGCAGCTTAATGTTAGCGGGGGACCTCAGGAGTATCCAAGAGACCCAGTACTTC.

V is TRBV6-6 and J is TRBJ2-7; 7 positions match TRBD1. Germline V gene data show CDR1 as MNHNY and CDR2 as SVGAGI (reference sequence). Losses at the gene ends were 5 bases for V and 0 bases for J; bases not matched to a gene: 7. The CDR3 length is 15 residues. As DNA, the CDR3 is TGTGCCAGCAGTCTGGGGCCAGGGGGCTCCTACGAGCAGTACTTC. Protein: CASSLGPGGSYEQYF.

In its sample, this clone was seen a few times. The chain carries TRBV7-3 and TRBJ2-3; 14 bases map to TRBD2. The V and J ends lost 5 bases and 1 base, in that order; junction bases with no gene match: 2. The CDR3 loop spans 16 amino acids. CDR1 is SGHTA, CDR2 FQGTGA, per germline. The CDR3 loop reads CASSAGLAGGTDTQYF. The CDR3 DNA reads as TGTGCCAGCAGCGCGGGACTAGCGGGGGGCACAGATACGCAGTATTTT.

The rearrangement links TRBV6-1 to TRBJ1-1; 12 nucleotides agree with TRBD1. V was pared by 4 bases and J by 1 base, with 4 bases of the junction left unmatched. Germline V gives CDR1 MNHNS, CDR2 SASEGT. CDR3 length: 16 residues. CDR3 in amino acids: CASSGDRGLWNTEAFF. Written as DNA, the CDR3 is TGTGCCAGCAGTGGGGACAGGGGGCTATGGAACACTGAAGCTTTCTTT.

The rearrangement uses TRBV19 and TRBJ1-2, with 7 bases identical to TRBD1. J was trimmed by 6 bases and V by 1 base; bases with no gene match: 8. Per the germline V gene, CDR1 is LNHDA and CDR2 is SQIVND (reference sequence). This CDR3 comprises 15 residues. CDR3 loop: CASSIAPTGPDGYTF. CDR3 nucleotide sequence: TGTGCCAGTAGTATAGCACCGACAGGGCCGGATGGCTACACCTTC.